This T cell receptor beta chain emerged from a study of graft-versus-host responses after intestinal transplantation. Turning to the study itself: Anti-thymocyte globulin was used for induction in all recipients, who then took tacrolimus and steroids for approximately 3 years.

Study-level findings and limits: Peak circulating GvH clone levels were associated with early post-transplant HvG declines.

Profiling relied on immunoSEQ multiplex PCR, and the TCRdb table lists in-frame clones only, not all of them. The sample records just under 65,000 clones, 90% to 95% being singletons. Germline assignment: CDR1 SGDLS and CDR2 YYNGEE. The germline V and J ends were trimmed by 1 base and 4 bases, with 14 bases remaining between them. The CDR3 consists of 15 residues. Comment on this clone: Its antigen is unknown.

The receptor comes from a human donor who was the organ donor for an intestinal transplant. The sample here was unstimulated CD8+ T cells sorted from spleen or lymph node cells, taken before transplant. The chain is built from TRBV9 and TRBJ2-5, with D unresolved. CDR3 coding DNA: TGTGCCAGCAGCGTATCTTCCTCTATACGAGAGACCCAGTACTTC. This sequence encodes CASSVSSSIRETQYF.